The source of this T cell receptor (beta chain) is a study of CD8 T cells in Susac syndrome (dated by TCRdb to the late 2010s). Regarding the study in general: Of the Susac syndrome patients who were sequenced, more than five had clinically active disease and 8 or 9 were in clinical remission. Susac syndrome patients were therapy-naive, on corticosteroids (some also receiving IVIg), or on IVIg alone at blood withdrawal. Whether CD8+ T cell activation and differentiation in Susac syndrome was antigen driven was tested using repertoire sequencing. General study outcomes and caveats: In the CD4+ T cell repertoire of Susac syndrome patients, clonal expansion was not detected. The TCR sequencing and HLA analysis was acknowledged to have included a relatively small number of individuals.

Peripheral blood CD8+ and CD4+ T cells from healthy donors, Susac syndrome patients and multiple sclerosis patients were profiled by high-throughput TCR beta sequencing. Recently defined diagnostic criteria for definite or probable disease were met by the Susac syndrome patients. Bulk CD8+ and CD4+ T cells were purified by magnetic negative isolation, while CD8+ TEMRA cells were enriched using FACS. Blood was drawn into EDTA tubes, processed within 24 hours, and PBMCs were isolated by density gradient centrifugation. PBMCs intended for TCR sequencing were frozen in liquid nitrogen and were later thawed in a 37 degrees C water bath. The sorted or isolated CD4+, CD8+ and CD8+ TEMRA cells had a purity of 90% or higher. A note on this clonotype: The antigen this receptor binds is unknown. No quality values exist for individual bases; no much larger clone is one base distant.

CDR1 and CDR2, per the germline V gene, are KGHSH and LQKENI. Reading from cysteine to phenylalanine, the CDR3 counts 15 amino acids. Kept here is only the CDR3 DNA, which spans 45 bases and is read in frame from base 1. V is reduced by 3 bases and J by 6 bases, leaving a spacing of 15 bases between them. RNA was extracted with the RNeasy kit and about 0.5 to 1 ug was reverse transcribed using random hexamers. TCR beta CDR3 regions were amplified with the immunoSEQ multiplex PCR assay covering 54 Vbeta and 13 Jbeta segments. Bias from PCR amplification was corrected by using a synthetic template baseline for primer optimization and for computational correction. Per the source publication's procedure: Reads were annotated to V, D and J genes per IMGT and analyzed with immunoSEQ Analyzer, keeping only productive sequences. Clonality was computed as one minus Shannon entropy normalized by log2 of the number of productive unique sequences. For each patient and control, public and private clones were evaluated among the 100 most prevalent clones. Clones were defined as Susac-specific if absent from the healthy and MS cohorts, from 900 to 1,200 published viral clones and from other ImmuneACCESS disease sequences. TCRdb trimmed public reads at Q25 via fastp, called clones via MiXCR and kept in-frame beta chains. Here each entry gathers all rows of one CDR3 protein and keeps the most common genes and DNA. None of the V and J calls come from the authors' own analysis; TCRdb made them. This sample is represented by 200,000 to 250,000 distinct CDR3 sequences; approximately 94% of them were singletons. The ten largest clones capture around 0.15% of the sample.

The chain joins TRBV18 to TRBJ1-5; the D gene is perhaps TRBD1, on 6 matching bases. This sequence originates from a human donor with Susac syndrome. The sequencing sample was made of CD4+ T cells from PBMCs. The DNA sequence is TGTGCCAGCTCACCGCTGCCGGGGGCGGGTCAGCCCCAGCATTTT. Protein translation: CASSPLPGAGQPQHF.